This T cell receptor (beta chain) was recorded in a study of siplizumab effects on memory and regulatory T cells. Study-level results: Greater diversity than memory cells seemed evident in naive T cells, which also appeared to be major alloresponse contributors. Poor capture below about 10^-5 frequency left most alloreactive clones unmapped to unstimulated subsets. Assignment of a naive or memory phenotype failed for roughly 80-96% of the proliferating CD4+ or CD8+ clones.

Each sample contributed 85,000 to 100,000 TCR templates to the assay. The assay was immunoSEQ multiplex PCR, and TCRdb's table has in-frame clones only and misses some. The table lists more than 85,000 clones, about 90% of them singletons. On this clone: Its antigen is not identified.

The V and J ends lost 0 bases and 2 bases respectively, with 5 bases between them. This CDR3 is built from 13 residues. Germline CDR1 reads SGHDT; CDR2 reads YYEEEE. The chain combines TRBV5-6 with TRBJ1-2; D call uncertain. Sequenced sample: CD4+ T cells sorted from blood. The origin of this receptor is a human donor in good health. The CDR3 protein is CASSLGGNYGYTF. Written as DNA, the CDR3 is TGTGCCAGCAGCTTGGGGGGAAACTATGGCTACACCTTC.